These 14 T cell receptor beta chains were sequenced from one sample in a study of shared clonotypes between healthy human individuals (dated by TCRdb to the early 2020s). For the CD8 naive samples, CD45RO-negative cells were positively selected for CCR7, yielding a CD45RA+CCR7+ population from which TemRA cells were excluded. The library was generated by the immunoSEQ multiplex PCR assay. In TCRdb, the immuneACCESS table is reduced to in-frame sequences with V and J assigned. These tables do not hold every clone; where another copy was compared, an unresolved V gene accounts for under half, and the others remain unexplained. Here the sample has about 2,100,000 clones; approximately 94% occur a single time. Of the sample, 1.5% to 2% is held by the ten largest clones. The specimen was naive CD8+ T cells from PBMCs. The cell subset or site tag for this specimen amounts to: CD45RA+CCR7+. The receptors stem from a man in his late teens or twenties in good health. Some clones in this sample may be carry-over from other donors' samples.

The chain is built from TRBV6-1 and TRBJ2-1, with 8 positions matching TRBD1. The CDR3 has 14 residues. Germline lookup yields CDR1 MNHNS and CDR2 SASEGT. V lost 10 bases, J lost 4 bases, and 9 bases stayed unmatched. CDR3 nucleotide sequence: TGTGCCATCTCTCCGGACAGGGATTACAATGAGCAGTTCTTC. Protein: CAISPDRDYNEQFF.

CDR3 amino acids: CASSSRVTEAFF. Written as DNA, the CDR3 is TGTGCCAGCAGCTCCAGGGTCACTGAAGCTTTCTTT. The genes are TRBV5-6 and TRBJ1-1, with D possibly being TRBD1 (5 bases). The V gene's germline CDR1 is SGHDT and CDR2 YYEEEE. V shed 3 bases and J shed 4 bases, with 7 bases lying between them. The CDR3 consists of 12 residues.

The chain employs TRBV6-6 and TRBJ2-3; possibly TRBD1 for D (6 bases). Trimming left V 4 bases short and J 0 bases short, with 14 bases between. The germline CDR1 and CDR2 sequences are MNHNY and SVGAGI (reference sequence). The CDR3 has 16 residues. In DNA form, the CDR3 reads TGTGCCAGCAGTTCTCCTCCGGACAGTAGCACAGATACGCAGTATTTT. Encoded protein: CASSSPPDSSTDTQYF.

V is TRBV13 and J is TRBJ2-2; D might be TRBD1 (6 bases). V lost 1 base and J lost 2, with 14 bases in between. The CDR3 loop spans 17 amino acids. Per germline, CDR1 PRHDT and CDR2 FYEKMQ (reference sequence). The CDR3 is CASSLVWAGTNTGELFF. In DNA form, the CDR3 reads TGTGCCAGCAGCTTAGTTTGGGCAGGGACAAACACCGGGGAGCTGTTTTTT.

This clone has only a few counts. The rearrangement links TRBV7-9 to TRBJ1-1; D remains ambiguous. CDR1 is SEHNR and CDR2 is FQNEAQ in the germline V gene (reference sequence). V lost 8 bases and J 1 base, leaving 8 bases between the germline ends. There are 12 residues in the CDR3. CDR3 DNA sequence: TGTGCCAGCCTCACTTCGAACACTGAAGCTTTCTTT. This sequence encodes CASLTSNTEAFF.

This clone appeared a single time. The chain employs TRBV9 and TRBJ1-4; 9 bases are a match to TRBD1. With V trimmed by 4 bases and J by 4 bases, 8 bases remained unmatched. Germline loops: CDR1 SGDLS, CDR2 YYNGEE. There are 16 residues in the CDR3. The CDR3 here is CASSTGQGGFNEKLFF. CDR3 bases: TGTGCCAGCAGCACGGGACAGGGAGGTTTTAATGAAAAACTGTTTTTT.

This chain connects TRBV27 to TRBJ2-7; 10 nucleotides align to TRBD2. Germline V CDR1 and CDR2: MNHEY, SMNVEV (reference sequence). The CDR3 sequence is 17 residues long. Trimming at V came to 2 bases and at J to 0 bases, leaving 7 bases not matched to a gene. The CDR3 reads CASSLRSGRAFSYEQYF. For the CDR3, the DNA is TGTGCCAGCAGTTTACGAAGCGGGAGGGCCTTCTCCTACGAGCAGTACTTC.

This sequence joins TRBV19 and TRBJ2-5; D is undetermined. Per germline, CDR1 LNHDA and CDR2 SQIVND (reference sequence). Trimming cost V 3 bases and J 2 bases, with 10 bases left between them. CDR3 size: 14 residues. The CDR3 DNA sequence: TGTGCCAGTAGTATTGGTTTCATACAAGAGACCCAGTACTTC. Translation: CASSIGFIQETQYF.

As for this clone: Within the sample, other DNA sequences also encode this same CDR3. The chain recombines TRBV28 with TRBJ2-2; 10 bases match TRBD2. In germline, CDR1 is MDHEN, CDR2 SYDVKM. Unmatched junction bases numbered 0, after V lost 3 bases and J lost 5 bases. This CDR3 has 14 amino acids. The CDR3 here is CASSLTSGTGELFF. Here the CDR3 DNA reads TGTGCCAGCAGTTTGACTAGCGGGACCGGGGAGCTGTTTTTT.

CDR3 sequence (DNA): TGTGCCAGCAGCTCGAGGACTAGCGGAGGGAGGGAGACCCAGTACTTC. Protein product: CASSSRTSGGRETQYF. The V and J genes are TRBV11-2 and TRBJ2-5; TRBD2 agrees at 10 bases. Trimming removed 4 bases from V and 5 bases from J; junction bases left unmatched: 10. The germline V gene encodes CDR1 SGHAT and CDR2 FQNNGV. CDR3 length: 16 amino acids. Using reference TRBV11-2 and TRBJ2-5 for the parts outside the CDR3, the full variable domain is EAGVAQSPRYKIIEKRQSVAFWCNPISGHATLYWYQQILGQGPKLLIQFQNNGVVDDSQLPKDRFSAERLKGVDSTLKIQPAKLEDSAVYLCASSSRTSGGRETQYFGPGTRLLVL.

J is TRBJ2-7 and V is TRBV7-9; 7 nucleotides match TRBD1. The CDR3 loop spans 15 amino acids. Germline trimming cut 5 bases from V and 6 bases from J; bases unmatched to any gene: 13. Looked up from germline, CDR1 is SEHNR and CDR2 is FQNEAQ (reference sequence). The CDR3 region is CASSPIPGQSPEQYF. The CDR3 nucleotides read TGTGCCAGCAGCCCAATACCGGGACAGTCACCCGAGCAGTACTTC.

The CDR3 region has the DNA TGTGCTACATCCCGGGACGGCTATCAGCCCCAGCATTTT. This gives the protein CATSRDGYQPQHF. The gene calls are TRBV5-4 and TRBJ1-5, with D perhaps TRBD1 (5 bases). This CDR3 contains 13 residues. CDR1 and CDR2 (germline): SGHNT, YYREEE (reference sequence). Full variable domain (remainder filled in from reference TRBV5-4 and TRBJ1-5): ETGVTQSPTHLIKTRGQQVTLRCSSQSGHNTVSWYQQALGQGPQFIFQYYREEENGRGNFPPRFSGLQFPNYSSELNVNALELDDSALYLCATSRDGYQPQHFGDGTRLSIL.

The chain joins TRBV5-4 to TRBJ2-3; no definite D call. V was trimmed by 1 base and J by 4 bases, leaving 4 bases between them. This CDR3 is built from 12 residues. CDR1 SGHNT and CDR2 YYREEE come from the germline V gene (reference sequence). CDR3 region: CASSLRADTQYF. CDR3 sequence (DNA): TGTGCCAGCAGCTTGCGGGCAGATACGCAGTATTTT.

The chain joins TRBV4-3 to TRBJ2-7, with 11 bases lining up with TRBD2. Germline trimming cut 0 bases from V and 7 bases from J; bases unmatched to any gene: 5. The CDR3 spans 15 residues. The V gene's germline CDR1 is LGHNA and CDR2 YSLEER. CDR3 protein: CASSQDPSGRLEQYF. The CDR3 nucleotides are TGCGCCAGCAGCCAAGATCCTAGCGGGAGGCTTGAGCAGTACTTC.